This T cell receptor (beta chain) was recovered during a study of blood T cells in healthy people across ages. Study details: About one barcoded beta molecule per two T cells came from capture by template switching.

This clonotype was seen only once. Its specificity is not known. A second PCR, run for 7 to 11 cycles, used a sample-barcoded 5' primer plus a J-beta primer mix. MiXCR, run by TCRdb on the 5' RACE reads, gives a single entry per CDR3 protein. This table has around 900,000 distinct CDR3 sequences, roughly half appearing once. The CDR3 has 16 amino acids. Trimming took off 6 bases at V and 13 bases at J, with 28 bases between the two ends. Study results and caveats: The study found more naive CD4+ cells and higher diversity in long-lived than aged donors. Across the age range, TCR beta diversity per million T cells fell in a roughly linear way. Investigators treated diversity estimates from one million T cells as underestimates.

This rearrangement joins TRBV12-3 or TRBV12-4 to TRBJ2-4; maybe TRBD1 (6 bases). The sample consisted of blood. This receptor was obtained from a woman aged 60-75 years in good health. The CDR3 region has the DNA TGTGCCAGCAGCCCCTCCCGGGACACCCACCGGTTCCGGCAGTACTTC. Protein: CASSPSRDTHRFRQYF.